This T cell receptor beta chain was identified in a study of blood T cell repertoires in COVID-19. Authors' methods: Amplified reference gene primers provided the basis for estimating nucleated cell counts. The assay was immunoSEQ multiplex PCR, and TCRdb's table has in-frame clones only and misses some. That table furnishes V, J and clone size, whereas the DNA furnished D and trimming. The sample has roughly 49,000 clones, around 84% seen once; the top ten hold about 4.5%. CDR1 is SGHKS, CDR2 YYEKEE, per germline (reference sequence). The CDR3 is made up of 16 amino acids. Germline trimming cut 2 bases from V and 5 bases from J; bases unmatched to any gene: 10.

Sample: peripheral blood. V usage is TRBV5-5 and J usage is TRBJ1-5; 7 bases are shared with TRBD1. The receptor was derived from a man aged 45-60 years with active COVID-19. The CDR3 loop reads CASSFGQANRYQPQHF. CDR3 nucleotides: TGTGCCAGCAGCTTCGGACAGGCCAACCGATATCAGCCCCAGCATTTT.